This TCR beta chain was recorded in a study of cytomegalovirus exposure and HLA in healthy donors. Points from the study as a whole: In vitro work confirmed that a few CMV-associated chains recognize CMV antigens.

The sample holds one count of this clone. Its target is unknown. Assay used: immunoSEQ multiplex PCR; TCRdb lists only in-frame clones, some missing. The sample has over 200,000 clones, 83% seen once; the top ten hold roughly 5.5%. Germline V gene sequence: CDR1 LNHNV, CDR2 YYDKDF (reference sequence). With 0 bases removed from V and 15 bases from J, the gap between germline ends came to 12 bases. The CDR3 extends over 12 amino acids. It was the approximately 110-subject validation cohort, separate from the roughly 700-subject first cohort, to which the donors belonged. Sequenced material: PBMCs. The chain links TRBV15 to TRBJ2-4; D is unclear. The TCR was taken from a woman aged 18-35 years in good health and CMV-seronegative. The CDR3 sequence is CATSRDKLSRYF. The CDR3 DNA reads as TGTGCCACCAGCAGAGATAAACTATCCAGGTACTTC.